This T cell receptor (beta chain) was recovered during a study of control samples from healthy donors and cancer patients (dated by TCRdb to 2018 to 2020). CDR1 SEHNR and CDR2 FQNEAQ were looked up in the germline V gene (reference sequence). Here V drops 4 bases and J drops 4 bases, and the junction holds 7 bases not matched to any gene. The CDR3 starts with the cysteine, ends with the phenylalanine, and has 16 residues. The kept DNA is CDR3 alone, 48 bases in frame from the first base. Library preparation employed the immunoSEQ multiplex PCR assay. Drawn from immuneACCESS, this table holds only the in-frame rearrangements with V and J called that TCRdb kept. Clones are partly lost; checked studies trace under half to an unresolved V gene and leave the rest unexplained. The sample contains approximately 150,000 clones, about 90% of them found a single time. About 7.6% of the sample is held by the ten biggest clonotypes.

Remarks on this clone: It lacks a known antigen. The sample holds no much larger clone one base away, and base qualities are not on file.

Material for sequencing was blood. Recombination joined TRBV7-9 with TRBJ2-2; 9 of the junction bases match TRBD2. The TCR originated in a man younger than 35 in good health. The CDR3 region has the sequence CASSYASGTFTGELFF. Read as DNA, the sequence is TGTGCCAGCAGCTACGCTAGCGGGACTTTCACCGGGGAGCTGTTTTTT.